The rows below give T cell receptor beta chains drawn from one sample of a study of vaccination and CD4 T cells after COVID-19. For these TCRs, the target antigens are not known. Using its own MiXCR run on the PCR reads, TCRdb lists one record per CDR3 protein. The sample yields 20,000 to 25,000 distinct CDR3 sequences, 50% to 65% seen once. The material sequenced was CD4+ T cells from blood, cultured in vitro. The receptors were sampled from a human donor who had recovered from COVID-19. The CDR3 runs from the conserved cysteine through the conserved F or W. Rows give clone size only sometimes, using once, few, many, or a class for an expanded clone.

J gene | V gene | clone size | CDR3 protein
TRBJ2-1 | TRBV24-1 | . | CATSDFGTGGNNEQFF
TRBJ2-2 | TRBV7-3 | . | CASSPTGDGELFF
TRBJ1-2 | TRBV4-1 | . | CASSPGQLAYGYTF
TRBJ1-1 | TRBV5-1 | . | CASSLAGDTEAFF
TRBJ2-5 | TRBV5-1 | . | CASSPNGQGQETQYF
TRBJ2-7 | TRBV18 | . | CASSPGVGVAYEQYF
TRBJ1-3 | TRBV6-5 | few | CASSYGQDGNTIYF
TRBJ2-6 | TRBV20-1 | . | CSARGVSSGANVLTF
TRBJ2-2 | TRBV24-1 | few | CATSDVTGGAGELFF
TRBJ1-2 | TRBV12-3/TRBV12-4 | . | CASSLQTANYGYTF
TRBJ2-7 | TRBV2 | . | CASSGPSLETYEQYF
TRBJ2-7 | TRBV20-1 | . | CSAGRREGSEQYF
TRBJ1-1 | TRBV28 | . | CATGGTRGGLYRAFF
TRBJ1-1 | TRBV9 | few | CASSPTSGVGTEAFF
TRBJ2-6 | TRBV2 | . | CAISRVAGANVLTF
TRBJ1-5 | TRBV10-2 | . | CASSESSPRENQPQHF
TRBJ1-1 | TRBV11-2 | few | CAAGGLLNTEAFF
TRBJ2-5 | TRBV10-3 | few | CATYPGQGKETQYF
TRBJ2-2 | TRBV19 | few | CASARGLNTGELFF
TRBJ2-1 | TRBV27 | few | CASRLFPTGTRSYNEQFF
TRBJ1-4 | TRBV18 | . | CASSLNEKLFF
TRBJ2-5 | TRBV2 | . | CASSLLPGTGGQETQYF
TRBJ2-4 | TRBV27 | . | CANSLLGGPKNIQYF
TRBJ2-3 | TRBV27 | . | CASSPLDRGADTQYF